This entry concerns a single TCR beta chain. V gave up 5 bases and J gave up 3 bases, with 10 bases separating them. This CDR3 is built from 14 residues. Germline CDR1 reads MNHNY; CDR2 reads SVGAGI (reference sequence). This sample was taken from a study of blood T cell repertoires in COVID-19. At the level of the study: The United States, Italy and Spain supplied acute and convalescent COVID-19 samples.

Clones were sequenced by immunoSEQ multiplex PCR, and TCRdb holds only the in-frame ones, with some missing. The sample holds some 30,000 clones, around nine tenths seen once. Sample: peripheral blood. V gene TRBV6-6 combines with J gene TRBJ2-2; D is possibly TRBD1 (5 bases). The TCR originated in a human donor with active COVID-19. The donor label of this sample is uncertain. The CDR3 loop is CASSKGRDTGELFF. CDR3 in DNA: TGTGCCAGCAGTAAGGGGCGTGACACCGGGGAGCTGTTTTTT.